This T cell receptor (beta chain) came from a study of PD-1 blockade in classical Hodgkin lymphoma. Study results and caveats: Newly diagnosed patients reportedly trailed healthy donors in baseline TCR diversity. Factors driving the repertoire differences, possibly disease activity or prior therapy, remain undefined.

Points on this clone: What it binds is not known.

Clones were read by immunoSEQ multiplex PCR, and TCRdb kept only the in-frame ones, dropping some. The sample includes tens of thousands of clones, more than 75% seen only once; the top ten take roughly 5.3%. Time point: newly diagnosed, previously untreated cHL patient sample. Untreated, newly diagnosed classical Hodgkin lymphoma PBMCs were used for comparison. CDR3 length: 17 amino acids. Germline V CDR1 and CDR2: MNHEY, SMNVEV (reference sequence). The trim removed 5 bases at V and 5 bases at J, leaving 15 bases unmatched. This TCR came from a human donor with classical Hodgkin lymphoma. This chain connects TRBV27 to TRBJ2-3, with 8 positions matching TRBD2. The sample comprised peripheral blood mononuclear cells (PBMCs). CDR3 sequence: CASSPRLANWGEDTQYF. Written as DNA, the CDR3 is TGTGCCAGCAGTCCACGACTAGCGAATTGGGGAGAAGATACGCAGTATTTT.